These 14 T cell receptor beta chains came from one sample sequenced in a study of blood T cell repertoires in COVID-19. Generated by immunoSEQ multiplex PCR, the TCRdb table keeps only in-frame clones and is missing some. The sample includes some 130,000 clones, less than 90% seen only once; the top ten take 12%. The source material was peripheral blood. The source of these receptors is a woman aged 25 to 39 who had recovered from COVID-19.

The chain carries TRBV7-3 and TRBJ2-1, with a weak D call TRBD2 (6 bases). CDR1 and CDR2 (germline): SGHTA, FQGTGA. CDR3 size: 17 residues. The V end was cut by 5 bases, the J end by 0 bases, with 17 bases between. CDR3 region: CASSAYQYSGSYNEQFF. The DNA of the CDR3 is TGTGCCAGCAGCGCCTATCAGTATAGCGGCTCCTACAATGAGCAGTTCTTC.

The gene calls are TRBV14 and TRBJ2-3; D gene ambiguous. The CDR3 spans 13 residues. V was cut by 0 bases and J by 5 bases, with 6 bases left in between. Germline loops: CDR1 SGHDN, CDR2 FVKESK. CDR3 sequence: CASSQDPIDTQYF. In DNA form, the CDR3 reads TGTGCCAGCAGCCAAGACCCCATAGATACGCAGTATTTT.

V and J are TRBV6-2 or TRBV6-3 and TRBJ1-5; maybe TRBD1 (6 bases). The CDR3 consists of 17 residues. The germline V gene has CDR1 MNHEY and CDR2 SVGEGT. Between the trimmed V and J ends, which lost 3 bases and 5 bases, there was a span of 20 bases. The CDR3 region has the DNA TGTGCCAGCAGTTATCGGGACATACAGGGTTGGCATCAGCCCCAGCATTTT. It codes for CASSYRDIQGWHQPQHF.

The chain has TRBV6-5 and TRBJ1-2, with D perhaps TRBD1 (6 bases). This CDR3 contains 15 residues. Germline assignment: CDR1 MNHEY and CDR2 SVGAGI. V was clipped by 5 bases and J by 3 bases, with 16 bases between them. CDR3 nucleotide sequence: TGTGCCAGCAGTAGGGGGGGGAAGGCTGACTATGGCTACACCTTC. Amino acids: CASSRGGKADYGYTF.

In DNA, the CDR3 is TGTGCCACCAGTGATGTGGGGGGGGATAGTTCTGGAACCGGCACCGGGGAGCTGTTTTTT. It specifies CATSDVGGDSSGTGTGELFF. The chain employs TRBV24-1 and TRBJ2-2, with TRBD2 matching over 7 bases. This CDR3 is built from 20 residues. V was pared by 3 bases and J by 4 bases, with 19 bases of the junction left unmatched. Germline CDR1 is KGHDR and CDR2 is SFDVKD.

Only a few counts were recorded for this clone. The genes are TRBV10-3 and TRBJ1-1; 10 bases fit TRBD1. V lost 6 bases, J lost 5 bases, and 9 bases stayed unmatched. Germline CDR1 reads ENHRY; CDR2 reads SYGVKD. The CDR3 covers 15 residues. The CDR3 nucleotides are TGTGCCATCAGATCAACGACAGGGGGCCGGACTGAAGCTTTCTTT. Amino acid sequence: CAIRSTTGGRTEAFF.

This chain links TRBV3-1 (or the pseudogene TRBV3-2) with TRBJ1-5; D is undetermined. V was trimmed by 0 bases and J by 0 bases, leaving 12 bases between them. This CDR3 region has 17 residues. Germline lookup yields CDR1 LGHDT and CDR2 YNNKEL (reference sequence). DNA of the CDR3: TGTGCCAGCAGCCAAGATCTACAGCCTTATAGCAATCAGCCCCAGCATTTT. This sequence encodes CASSQDLQPYSNQPQHF.

Only one count was recorded for this clone. V gene TRBV4-1 combines with J gene TRBJ2-2; possibly TRBD1 for D (7 bases). Germline V gene lookup returns CDR1 MGHRA and CDR2 YSYEKL. V lost 0 bases to trimming and J lost 7 bases, with 15 bases between them. This CDR3 has 16 amino acids. CDR3 coding DNA: TGCGCCAGCAGCCAAGAAGGGGGCGGGGCGGTCGGGGAGCTGTTTTTT. Encoded protein: CASSQEGGGAVGELFF.

The chain is built from TRBV6-5 and TRBJ2-1, with 10 bases lining up with TRBD2. The J segment lost 5 bases and the V segment lost 2 bases, leaving 6 bases of the junction unmatched. CDR3 length: 16 amino acids. From germline, CDR1 is MNHEY and CDR2 SVGAGI. CDR3 loop: CASSYIERGGNNEQFF. The CDR3 DNA reads as TGTGCCAGCAGTTACATAGAGCGGGGGGGAAACAATGAGCAGTTCTTC.

This sequence joins TRBV20-1 and TRBJ1-5, with 7 bases identical to TRBD1. J lost 2 bases, V lost 3 bases, and 4 bases had no gene match. Germline-derived CDR1 and CDR2 are DFQATT and SNEGSKA (reference sequence). The CDR3 runs to 14 residues. CDR3: CSASPTGGNQPQHF. Written as DNA, the CDR3 is TGCAGTGCTAGTCCAACAGGGGGCAATCAGCCCCAGCATTTT.

V gene TRBV15 combines with J gene TRBJ2-5; TRBD2 matches 10 bases. V gave up 5 bases and J gave up 5 bases; unmatched junction bases: 8. Per the germline V gene, CDR1 is LNHNV and CDR2 is YYDKDF (reference sequence). There are 15 residues in the CDR3. CDR3: CATSGASGSRETQYF. DNA for the CDR3: TGTGCCACCAGCGGTGCTAGCGGGAGTCGGGAGACCCAGTACTTC. The whole variable domain, remainder taken from reference TRBV15 and TRBJ2-5, is DAMVIQNPRYQVTQFGKPVTLSCSQTLNHNVMYWYQQKSSQAPKLLFHYYDKDFNNEADTPDNFQSRRPNTSFCFLDIRSPGLGDTAMYLCATSGASGSRETQYFGPGTRLLVL.

This clone was detected once. The genes are TRBV7-9 and TRBJ1-4, with D possibly TRBD1 on 6 matching bases. V dropped 1 base and J dropped 8 bases, with 11 bases sitting between them. This CDR3 has 14 residues. CDR1 is SEHNR and CDR2 is FQNEAQ in the germline V gene (reference sequence). The CDR3 region is CASSLGTAEEKLFF. For the CDR3, the DNA is TGTGCCAGCAGCTTAGGGACAGCCGAGGAAAAACTGTTTTTT.

The chain combines TRBV6-6 with TRBJ2-5, with D possibly TRBD1 on 6 matching bases. The length of the CDR3 is 13 residues. Trimming pared 7 bases from V and 5 bases from J, leaving 14 bases between. Germline-derived CDR1 and CDR2 are MNHNY and SVGAGI (reference sequence). CDR3 sequence (DNA): TGTGCCAGCACCCTACAGGGTGAGGAGACCCAGTACTTC. As protein: CASTLQGEETQYF.

V usage is TRBV4-1 and J usage is TRBJ2-3, with D possibly being TRBD1 (6 bases). V was trimmed by 4 bases and J by 2 bases, leaving 19 bases between them. The length of the CDR3 is 17 residues. Germline V CDR1 and CDR2: MGHRA, YSYEKL. The CDR3 loop reads CASSPLSGAYYTDTQYF. As DNA, the CDR3 is TGCGCCAGCAGCCCCCTATCAGGGGCGTACTACACAGATACGCAGTATTTT.